This T cell receptor (beta chain) was sequenced for a study of human CD8 memory T cell subsets. Whole-study results and caveats: Estimated Chao1 values suggested that diversity was greater among stem-like memory T cells than among precursor exhausted T cells. The sequencing covered T cell receptor beta chains alone. Unlike effector memory cells, stem-like memory and precursor exhausted T cells displayed similarly high diversity.

With respect to this clonotype: Its antigen is unidentified.

The authors made TCR beta libraries using UMI-labeled 5' RACE. TCRdb reprocessed the 5' RACE reads, keeping one entry per CDR3 protein, no DNA. The specimen's table records under 6,500 distinct CDR3 sequences. The authors enriched total CD8+ T cells by negative magnetic separation. The sequencing input was CD8+ effector memory T cells (TEM) sorted from PBMCs. The subset denotes: effector memory CD8 T cells, CCR7- CD45RO+ CD95+. This TCR was sampled from a human donor in good health.

CDR3 amino acids: CASSLVTSGTYEQYF. This chain connects TRBV11-1 to TRBJ2-7; TCRdb's D call of TRBD2 is untestable without DNA. Germline V gene data show CDR1 as SGHAT and CDR2 as FQDESV (reference sequence). The CDR3 extends over 15 amino acids.